This T cell receptor (beta chain) was recovered during a study of T cells expressing NK-cell markers. Across the whole study: According to the study, TCR beta repertoires originated from sorted CD3+CD56+NKG2C+, CD3+CD56+NKG2C- and CD3+CD56-NKG2C+ T cells. Of eight sequenced donors, seven were HCMV-seropositive and one HCMV-seronegative. The study, taken as a whole, reports: Of the CD8+ T cell pool in about six donors, roughly 1.0-7.5% was accounted for by dominant NKG2C+ clonotypes.

As for this clonotype: The target antigen is unknown.

No DNA is given; TCRdb re-called the 5' RACE reads and lists each CDR3 protein once. The clone table shows around 180,000 distinct CDR3 sequences, with the ten largest holding roughly 21%. Germline-derived CDR1 and CDR2 are DFQATT and SNEGSKA (reference sequence). The CDR3 is 13 residues long. The clonotype comes from a man aged 18-70 years in good health. The V call is TRBV20-1, the J call TRBJ1-2; TCRdb outputs TRBD1, but without DNA this stays unchecked. Sequenced input: blood T cells: a sorted CD56 or NKG2C T cell subset, CD4+ or CD8+ T cells, or bulk PBMC T cells (not recorded which). CDR3 amino acids: CSARGQGIVGYTF.